Here is one TCR beta chain with its context. These data belong to a study of T cells in women clearing cervical HPV infection. Measured with immunoSEQ multiplex PCR; TCRdb has only the in-frame clones, and not every one. The table lists fewer than 30,000 clones. The sample was blood buffy coat. This TCR was recovered from a woman between 18 and 70 years old with a cervical HPV16 infection that either progressed to CIN3+ or cleared (not recorded which).

CDR3 sequence reads: CASSLRSAGEKLFF. CDR3 bases read: TGTGCCAGCAGTTTAAGATCAGCAGGGGAAAAA. V and J are TRBV12-3 or TRBV12-4 and TRBJ1-4; a weak D match, TRBD1 (5 bases). Read sequence stops 3 residues before the CDR3 end, and the germline J gene provides the missing end. With 2 bases removed from V and 8 bases from J, the gap between germline ends came to 12 bases. The CDR3 contains 14 residues.